The entry below describes one T cell receptor beta chain. This sample was included in a study of blood T cell repertoires in COVID-19. The table came from immunoSEQ multiplex PCR; TCRdb's copy has only in-frame clones and leaves some out. The table has about 98,000 clones, 70% to 85% seen once. The germline gives CDR1 MNHEY, CDR2 SVGAGI. There are 14 residues in the CDR3. V was clipped by 5 bases and J by 0 bases; unmatched bases: 3. The chain recombines TRBV6-5 with TRBJ1-2; the match to TRBD1 covers 7 bases. The sequence was collected from a man aged 65 to 85 with active or convalescent COVID-19. Sequencing was done on a sample of peripheral blood. In nucleotides, the CDR3 is TGTGCCAGCAGTACGGGACAGCCTAACTATGGCTACACCTTC. Its translation: CASSTGQPNYGYTF.